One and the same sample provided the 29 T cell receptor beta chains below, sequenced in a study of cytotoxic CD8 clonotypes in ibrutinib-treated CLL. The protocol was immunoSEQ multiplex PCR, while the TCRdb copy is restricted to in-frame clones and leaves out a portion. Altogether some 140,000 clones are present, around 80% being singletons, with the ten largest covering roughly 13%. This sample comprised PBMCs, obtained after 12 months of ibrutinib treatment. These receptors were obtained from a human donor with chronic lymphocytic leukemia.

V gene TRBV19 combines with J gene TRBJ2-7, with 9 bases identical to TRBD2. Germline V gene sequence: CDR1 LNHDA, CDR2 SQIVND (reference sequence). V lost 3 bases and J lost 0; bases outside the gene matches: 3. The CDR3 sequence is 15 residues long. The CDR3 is CASSIRTSVSYEQYF. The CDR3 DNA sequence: TGTGCCAGTAGTATCCGGACTAGCGTCTCCTACGAGCAGTACTTC.

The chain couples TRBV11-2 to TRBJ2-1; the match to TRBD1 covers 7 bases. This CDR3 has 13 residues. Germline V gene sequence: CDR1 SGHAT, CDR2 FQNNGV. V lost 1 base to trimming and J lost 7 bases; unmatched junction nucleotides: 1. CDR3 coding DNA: TGTGCCAGCAGCTTAGCAGGGGGAAATGAGCAGTTCTTC. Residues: CASSLAGGNEQFF.

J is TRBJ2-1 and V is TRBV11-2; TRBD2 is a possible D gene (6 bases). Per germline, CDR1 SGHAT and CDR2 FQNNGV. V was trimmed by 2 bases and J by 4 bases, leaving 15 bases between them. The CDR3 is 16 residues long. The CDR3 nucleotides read TGTGCCAGCAGCTTACGGGGTAGCGGATTTTACAATGAGCAGTTCTTC. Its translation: CASSLRGSGFYNEQFF.

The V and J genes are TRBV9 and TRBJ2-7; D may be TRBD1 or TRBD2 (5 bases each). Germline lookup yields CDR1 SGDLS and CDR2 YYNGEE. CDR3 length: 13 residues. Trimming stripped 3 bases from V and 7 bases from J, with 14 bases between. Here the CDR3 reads CASSAGGVGEQYF. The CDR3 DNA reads TGTGCCAGCAGCGCTGGGGGAGTGGGTGAGCAGTACTTC.

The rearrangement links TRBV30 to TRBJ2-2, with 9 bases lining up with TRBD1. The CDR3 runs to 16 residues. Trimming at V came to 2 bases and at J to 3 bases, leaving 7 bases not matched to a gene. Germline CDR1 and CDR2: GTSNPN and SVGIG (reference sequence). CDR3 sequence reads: CAWSSKDRGYTGELFF. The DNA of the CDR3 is TGTGCCTGGAGTTCAAAGGACAGGGGATACACCGGGGAGCTGTTTTTT.

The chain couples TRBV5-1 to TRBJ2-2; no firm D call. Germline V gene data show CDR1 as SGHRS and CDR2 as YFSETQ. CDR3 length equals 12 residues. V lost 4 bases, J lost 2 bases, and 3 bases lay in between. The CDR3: CASSLNTGELFF. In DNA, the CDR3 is TGCGCCAGCAGCCTCAACACCGGGGAGCTGTTTTTT.

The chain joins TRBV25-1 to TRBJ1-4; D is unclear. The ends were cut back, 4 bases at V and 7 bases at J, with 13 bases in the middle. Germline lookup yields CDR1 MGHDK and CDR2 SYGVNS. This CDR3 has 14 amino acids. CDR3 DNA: TGTGCCAGCAGTGGACGGAAAAGAGGTGAAAAACTGTTTTTT. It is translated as CASSGRKRGEKLFF.

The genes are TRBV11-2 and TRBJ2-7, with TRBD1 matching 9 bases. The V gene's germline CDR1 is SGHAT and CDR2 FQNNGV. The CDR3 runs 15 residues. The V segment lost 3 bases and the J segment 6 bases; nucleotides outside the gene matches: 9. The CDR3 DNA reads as TGTGCCAGCAGCTTGGGGGGACAGGGCACGGGCGAGCAGTACTTC. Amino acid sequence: CASSLGGQGTGEQYF.

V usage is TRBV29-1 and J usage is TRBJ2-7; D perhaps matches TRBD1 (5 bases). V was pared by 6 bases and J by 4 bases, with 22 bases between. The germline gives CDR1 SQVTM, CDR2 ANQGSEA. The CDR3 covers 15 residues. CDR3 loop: CSVTDRTKPSYEQYF. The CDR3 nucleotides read TGCAGCGTGACAGACAGAACCAAACCCTCGTACGAGCAGTACTTC.

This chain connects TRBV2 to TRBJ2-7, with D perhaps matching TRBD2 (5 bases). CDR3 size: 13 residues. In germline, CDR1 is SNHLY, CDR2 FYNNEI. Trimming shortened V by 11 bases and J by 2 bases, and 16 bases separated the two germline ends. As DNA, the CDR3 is TGTGCCGGAAAAGGAGGTAGTACCTACGAGCAGTACTTC. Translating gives CAGKGGSTYEQYF.

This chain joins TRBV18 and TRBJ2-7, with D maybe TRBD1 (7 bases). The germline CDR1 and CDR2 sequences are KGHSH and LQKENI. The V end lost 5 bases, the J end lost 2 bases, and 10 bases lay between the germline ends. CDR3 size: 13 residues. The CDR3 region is CASSAGQTYEQYF. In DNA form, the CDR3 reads TGTGCCAGCTCAGCGGGACAGACCTACGAGCAGTACTTC.

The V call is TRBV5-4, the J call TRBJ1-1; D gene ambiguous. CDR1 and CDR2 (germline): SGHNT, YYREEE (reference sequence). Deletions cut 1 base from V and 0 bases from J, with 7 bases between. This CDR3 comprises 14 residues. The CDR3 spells CASSLKELNTEAFF. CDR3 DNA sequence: TGTGCCAGCAGCTTGAAGGAACTGAACACTGAAGCTTTCTTT.

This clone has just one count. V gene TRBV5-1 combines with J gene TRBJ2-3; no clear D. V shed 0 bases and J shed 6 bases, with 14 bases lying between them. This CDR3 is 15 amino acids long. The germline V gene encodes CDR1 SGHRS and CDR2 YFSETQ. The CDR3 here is CASSLEVPAQDTQYF. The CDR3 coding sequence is TGCGCCAGCAGCTTGGAAGTGCCAGCCCAGGATACGCAGTATTTT.

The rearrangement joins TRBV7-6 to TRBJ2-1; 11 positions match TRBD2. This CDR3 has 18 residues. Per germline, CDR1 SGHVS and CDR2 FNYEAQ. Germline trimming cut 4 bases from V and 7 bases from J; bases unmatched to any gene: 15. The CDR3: CASSSWPQLAGDINEQFF. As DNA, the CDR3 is TGTGCCAGCAGCTCCTGGCCGCAACTAGCGGGAGATATAAATGAGCAGTTCTTC.

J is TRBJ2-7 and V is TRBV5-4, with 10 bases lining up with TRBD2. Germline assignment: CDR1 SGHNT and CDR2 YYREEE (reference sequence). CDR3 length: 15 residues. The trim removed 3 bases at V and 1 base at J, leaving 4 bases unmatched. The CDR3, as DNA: TGTGCCAGCAGCTCACCGGGACTAGCGTCCTACGAGCAGTACTTC. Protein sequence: CASSSPGLASYEQYF.

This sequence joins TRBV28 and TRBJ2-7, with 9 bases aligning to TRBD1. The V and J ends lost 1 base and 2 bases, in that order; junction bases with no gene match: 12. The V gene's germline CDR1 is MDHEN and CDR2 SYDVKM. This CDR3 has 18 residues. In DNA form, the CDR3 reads TGTGCCAGCAGTTTATCCCGGACCGGGACAGGGCGAACCTACGAGCAGTACTTC. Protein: CASSLSRTGTGRTYEQYF.

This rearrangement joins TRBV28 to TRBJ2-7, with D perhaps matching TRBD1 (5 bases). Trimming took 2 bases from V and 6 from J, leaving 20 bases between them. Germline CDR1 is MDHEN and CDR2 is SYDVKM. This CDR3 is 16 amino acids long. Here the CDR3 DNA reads TGTGCCAGCAGTTTAACGGACCCGATAGGGGTTAGCGAGCAGTACTTC. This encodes CASSLTDPIGVSEQYF.

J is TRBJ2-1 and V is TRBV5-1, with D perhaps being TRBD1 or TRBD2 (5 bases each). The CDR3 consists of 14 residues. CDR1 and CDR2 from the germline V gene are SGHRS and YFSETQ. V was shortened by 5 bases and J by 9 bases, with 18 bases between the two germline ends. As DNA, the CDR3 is TGCGCCAGCAGGGCCGGGACGCCGTGGGGTGAGCAGTTCTTC. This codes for CASRAGTPWGEQFF.

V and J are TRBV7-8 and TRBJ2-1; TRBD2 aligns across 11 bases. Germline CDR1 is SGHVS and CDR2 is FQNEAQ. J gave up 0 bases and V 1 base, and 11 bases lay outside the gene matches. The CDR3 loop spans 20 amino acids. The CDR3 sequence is CASSLGTSGYVPSSYNEQFF. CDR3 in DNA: TGTGCCAGCAGCTTAGGGACTAGCGGGTACGTCCCAAGCTCCTACAATGAGCAGTTCTTC.

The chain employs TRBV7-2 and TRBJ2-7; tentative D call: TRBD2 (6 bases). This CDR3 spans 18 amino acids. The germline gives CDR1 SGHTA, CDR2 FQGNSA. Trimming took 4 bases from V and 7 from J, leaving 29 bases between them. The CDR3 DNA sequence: TGTGCCAGCAGCTCAGTACACGCTTACTCCCGGGACTCCTTTGAGCAGTACTTC. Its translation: CASSSVHAYSRDSFEQYF.

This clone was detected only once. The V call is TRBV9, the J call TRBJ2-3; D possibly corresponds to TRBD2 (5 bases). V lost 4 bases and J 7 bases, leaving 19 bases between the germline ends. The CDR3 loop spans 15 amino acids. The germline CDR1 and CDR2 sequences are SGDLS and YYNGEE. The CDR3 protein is CASSPIPSSGNTQYF. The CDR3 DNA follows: TGTGCCAGCAGCCCTATCCCTTCTTCGGGGAATACGCAGTATTTT.

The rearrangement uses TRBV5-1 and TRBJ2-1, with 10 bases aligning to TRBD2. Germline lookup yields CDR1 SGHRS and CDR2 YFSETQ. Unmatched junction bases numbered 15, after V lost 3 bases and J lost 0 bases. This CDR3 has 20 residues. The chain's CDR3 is CASSSFRLAGVPSSYNEQFF. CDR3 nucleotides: TGCGCCAGCAGCTCATTTCGGCTAGCGGGAGTCCCCTCCTCCTACAATGAGCAGTTCTTC.

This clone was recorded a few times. CDR3 sequence: CASSLTKGLSGANVLTF. The CDR3 coding sequence is TGTGCCAGCAGCTTGACTAAAGGGCTCTCTGGGGCCAACGTCCTGACTTTC. The chain employs TRBV5-4 and TRBJ2-6; D not resolved. The germline CDR1 and CDR2 sequences are SGHNT and YYREEE (reference sequence). V was clipped by 1 base and J by 0 bases, with 11 bases between them. The CDR3 runs to 17 residues.

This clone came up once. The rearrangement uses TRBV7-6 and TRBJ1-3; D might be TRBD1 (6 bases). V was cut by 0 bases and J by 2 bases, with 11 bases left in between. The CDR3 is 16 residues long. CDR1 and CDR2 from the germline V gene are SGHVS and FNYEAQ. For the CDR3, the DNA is TGTGCCAGCAGCTTAGCGCGGGGGGCTACTGGAAACACCATATATTTT. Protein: CASSLARGATGNTIYF.

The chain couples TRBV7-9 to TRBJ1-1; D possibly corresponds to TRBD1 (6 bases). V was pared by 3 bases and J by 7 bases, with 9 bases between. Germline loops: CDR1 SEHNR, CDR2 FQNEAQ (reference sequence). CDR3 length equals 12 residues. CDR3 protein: CASSFGTLEAFF. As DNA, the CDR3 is TGTGCCAGCAGCTTCGGGACACTTGAAGCTTTCTTT.

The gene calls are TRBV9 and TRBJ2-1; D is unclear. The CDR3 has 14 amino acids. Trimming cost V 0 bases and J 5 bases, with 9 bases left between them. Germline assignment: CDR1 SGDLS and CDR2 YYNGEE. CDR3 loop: CASSVEGWDNEQFF. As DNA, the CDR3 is TGTGCCAGCAGCGTAGAGGGTTGGGACAATGAGCAGTTCTTC.

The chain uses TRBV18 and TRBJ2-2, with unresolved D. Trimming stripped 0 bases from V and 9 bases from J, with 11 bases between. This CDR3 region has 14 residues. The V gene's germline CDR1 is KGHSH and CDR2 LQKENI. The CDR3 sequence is CASSPPWETRELFF. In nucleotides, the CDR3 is TGTGCCAGCTCACCACCGTGGGAAACCCGGGAGCTGTTTTTT.

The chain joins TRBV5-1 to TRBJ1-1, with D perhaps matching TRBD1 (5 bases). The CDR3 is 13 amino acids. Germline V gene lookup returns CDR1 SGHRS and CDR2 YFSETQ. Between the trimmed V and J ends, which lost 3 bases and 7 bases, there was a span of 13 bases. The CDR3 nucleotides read TGCGCCAGCAGCTCGGGGACTGCTTATGAAGCTTTCTTT. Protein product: CASSSGTAYEAFF.

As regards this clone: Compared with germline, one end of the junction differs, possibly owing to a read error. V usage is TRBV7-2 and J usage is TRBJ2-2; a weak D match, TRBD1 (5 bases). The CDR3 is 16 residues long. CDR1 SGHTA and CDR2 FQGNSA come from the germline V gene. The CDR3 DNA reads TGTGCCGGCAGCTTAGCAGGGATTTCGAACACCGGGGAGCTGTTTTTT. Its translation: CAGSLAGISNTGELFF.